This paragraph reports one T cell receptor beta chain. The entry originates in a study of blood T cell repertoires in COVID-19. About the study: There were acute and convalescent COVID-19 samples, and they came from the United States, Italy and Spain. The cDNA or gDNA used as material had been derived from T cells, B-cell-depleted T cells, or PBMCs.

Profiling relied on immunoSEQ multiplex PCR, and the TCRdb table lists in-frame clones only, not all of them. This repertoire shows around 270,000 clones, about 89% found once; its top ten account for over 2%. The receptor's source is a woman aged 45 to 65 with acute or convalescent COVID-19. The sample taken for sequencing was peripheral blood.

The CDR3 loop reads CASSSWGGQAEAFF. For the CDR3, the DNA is TGTGCCAGCAGCTCCTGGGGGGGGCAGGCTGAAGCTTTCTTT. The rearrangement uses TRBV7-8 and TRBJ1-1, with D perhaps matching TRBD1 (6 bases). Germline V CDR1 and CDR2: SGHVS, FQNEAQ. Trimming cost V 4 bases and J 6 bases, with 15 bases left between them. This CDR3 has 14 residues.